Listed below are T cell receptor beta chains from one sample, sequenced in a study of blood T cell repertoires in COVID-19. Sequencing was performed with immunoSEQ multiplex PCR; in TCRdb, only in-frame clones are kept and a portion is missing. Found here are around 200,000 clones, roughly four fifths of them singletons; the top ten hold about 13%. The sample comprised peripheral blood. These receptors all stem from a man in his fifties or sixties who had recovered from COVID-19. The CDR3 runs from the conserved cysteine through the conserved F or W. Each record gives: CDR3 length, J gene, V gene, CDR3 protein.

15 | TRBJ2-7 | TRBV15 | CATSRDLAAPYEQYF
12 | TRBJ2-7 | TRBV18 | CASSQGTYEQYF
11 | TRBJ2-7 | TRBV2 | CASRNAGVQYF
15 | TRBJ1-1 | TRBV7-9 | CASSLVSGGRTEAFF
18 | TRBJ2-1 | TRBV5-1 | CASSPTSDRGLARNEQFF
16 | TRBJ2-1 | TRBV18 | CASSPASGHSYNEQFF
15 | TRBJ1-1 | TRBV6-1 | CASSEVVKGVTEAFF
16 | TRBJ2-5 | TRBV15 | CATSRGYRELEETQYF
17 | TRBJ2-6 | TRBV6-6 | CASSPGQGNSGANVLTF
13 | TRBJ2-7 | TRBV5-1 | CASSLVGGDEQYF
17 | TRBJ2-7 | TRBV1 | CTSINTKWGTGVWEQYF
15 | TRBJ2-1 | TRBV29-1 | CSALPPSGSHRGQFF
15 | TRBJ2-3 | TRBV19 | CASSILAGETDTQYF
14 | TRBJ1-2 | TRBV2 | CASSPDRGSYGYTF
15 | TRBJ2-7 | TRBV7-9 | CASSLFTSGSYEQYF
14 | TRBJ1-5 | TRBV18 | CASTPGGSNQPQHF
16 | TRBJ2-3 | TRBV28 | CASSLDTGWVADTQYF
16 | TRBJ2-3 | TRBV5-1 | CASSLDRAGSTDTQYF
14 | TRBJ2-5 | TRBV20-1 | CSASMSGLKETQYF
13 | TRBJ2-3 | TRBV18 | CASSGGRADTQYF
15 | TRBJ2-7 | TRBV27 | CASAPHGTGSYEQYF
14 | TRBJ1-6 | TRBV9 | CASSPGQGGTPLHF
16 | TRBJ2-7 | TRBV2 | CASSDGGAGGYYEQYF